This T cell receptor beta chain was sequenced during a study of breast tumors, draining lymph nodes, adjacent tissues. Findings and limits, study-wide: The data were judged consistent with most tumor T cells coming from lymph node and expanding in tumor.

Breast cancer patients provided tissue from their axillary draining lymph nodes. V lost 5 bases and J lost 8; bases outside the gene matches: 7. The CDR3 has 14 residues. Germline V gene lookup returns CDR1 SGHNT and CDR2 YENEEA. This clonotype was detected a few times. Antigen specificity is unknown. A much bigger clone sits one base away, suggesting this may be a read error. One entry per CDR3 protein, called by TCRdb with MiXCR from the multiplex PCR reads. The table includes 150,000 to 200,000 distinct CDR3 sequences, 33% detected once. Sequencing was performed on axillary lymph node tissue. The receptor comes from a female donor with breast cancer. Some clones in this sample may be carry-over from other donors' samples. The chain couples TRBV11-3 to TRBJ2-1, with 9 bases fitting TRBD1. In DNA form, the CDR3 reads TGTGCCAGCAGCAGGGACAGGGTCGCGGATGAGCAGTTCTTC. This gives the protein CASSRDRVADEQFF.